Below, 20 T cell receptor beta chains from the same sample are listed, as sequenced in a study of blood T cells in healthy people across ages. Next came a second PCR, run for about 6 to 11 cycles, which used a sample-barcoded 5' primer along with a J-beta primer mix. Using its own MiXCR run on the 5' RACE reads, TCRdb lists one record per CDR3 protein. The table has just over 800,000 distinct CDR3 sequences, about 62% seen once; the top ten hold roughly 26%. The sample taken for sequencing was blood. These TCRs come from a man aged 25 to 40 in good health.

CDR3 nucleotide sequence: TGTGCCAGCAGTTACTCGACCCGCAGCAATCAGCCCCAGCATTTT. Translated: CASSYSTRSNQPQHF. J is TRBJ1-5 and V is TRBV6-5; D call uncertain. The CDR3 covers 15 residues. Germline V lookup: CDR1 MNHEY, CDR2 SVGAGI. The germline V and J ends were trimmed by 0 bases and 1 base, with 7 bases remaining between them.

This clonotype was picked up a small number of times. The chain has TRBV4-3 and TRBJ1-2; D gene unclear. The CDR3 length is 14 residues. CDR1 is LGHNA and CDR2 is YSLEER in the germline V gene. V dropped 0 bases and J dropped 6 bases, with 11 bases sitting between them. The CDR3 is CASSQEVLGDGYTF. The CDR3 DNA follows: TGCGCCAGCAGCCAAGAGGTACTGGGAGATGGCTACACCTTC.

The chain is built from TRBV7-2 and TRBJ2-1, with D hard to call. V lost 2 bases to trimming and J lost 0 bases, with 11 bases between them. CDR3 length equals 16 residues. Germline V CDR1 and CDR2: SGHTA, FQGNSA. CDR3 in DNA: TGTGCCAGCAGCTTAACGGCCAGCCACTCCTACAATGAGCAGTTCTTC. The encoded protein is CASSLTASHSYNEQFF. Drawing the rest from reference TRBV7-2 and TRBJ2-1, the complete variable domain is GAGVSQSPSNKVTEKGKDVELRCDPISGHTALYWYRQSLGQGLEFLIYFQGNSAPDKSGLPSDRFSAERTGGSVSTLTIQRTQQEDSAVYLCASSLTASHSYNEQFFGPGTRLTVL.

This clonotype occurred a few times. The genes are TRBV12-3 or TRBV12-4 and TRBJ2-5; no clear D gene. The CDR3 totals 12 residues. V dropped 8 bases and J dropped 2 bases, with 9 bases sitting between them. DNA for the CDR3: TGTGCCAGCGATGCGGAACAAGAGACCCAGTACTTC. This encodes CASDAEQETQYF.

The genes are TRBV7-2 and TRBJ1-6; D gene uncertain. The CDR3 is 14 amino acids. Trimming left V 5 bases short and J 6 bases short, with 11 bases between. Germline V gene data show CDR1 as SGHTA and CDR2 as FQGNSA. This CDR3 is CTSSTGEGNSPLHF. The CDR3 DNA is TGTACCAGCAGCACCGGGGAGGGTAATTCACCCCTCCACTTT. The full variable domain, its missing parts supplied by reference TRBV7-2 and TRBJ1-6, is GAGVSQSPSNKVTEKGKDVELRCDPISGHTALYWYRQSLGQGLEFLIYFQGNSAPDKSGLPSDRFSAERTGGSVSTLTIQRTQQEDSAVYLCTSSTGEGNSPLHFGNGTRLTVT.

The rearrangement links TRBV6-1 to TRBJ2-1; 10 bases are shared with TRBD2. The CDR3 is 13 amino acids. V lost 10 bases, J lost 9 bases, and 9 bases stayed unmatched. From germline, CDR1 is MNHNS and CDR2 SASEGT. The CDR3, as DNA: TGTGCCACGGAGAGGGGACTAGCGACTGAGCAGTTCTTC. It codes for CATERGLATEQFF.

About this clonotype: No conserved phenylalanine or tryptophan is present at the end of the CDR3, so a read error is the likely explanation. The chain links TRBV7-3 to TRBJ2-1, with 13 bases identical to TRBD2. Trimming at V came to 5 bases and at J to 2 bases, leaving 3 bases not matched to a gene. The CDR3 has 16 residues. Germline CDR1 reads SGHTA; CDR2 reads FQGTGA. The CDR3 nucleotides are TGTGCCAGCAGCCCCGGACTAGCGGGGGCCTACAATGAGCAGTTCTTA. Residues: CASSPGLAGAYNEQFL.

Comments on this clonotype: The junction departs from the called germline gene at one end, perhaps through a read error. The chain uses TRBV7-7 and TRBJ2-2, with D possibly matching TRBD2 (6 bases). CDR1 and CDR2 (germline): SSHAT, FNYEAQ (reference sequence). The CDR3 sequence is 14 residues long. CDR3 loop: CASSITSSTGELFF. The CDR3 bases are TGTGCTAGCAGCATCACTAGCAGCACCGGGGAGCTGTTTTTT.

The CDR3 loop reads CASRITGELFF. DNA for the CDR3: TGTGCCAGCAGGATCACCGGGGAGCTGTTTTTT. The chain combines TRBV28 with TRBJ2-2; D unresolved. There are 11 residues in the CDR3. Deletions cut 6 bases from V and 4 bases from J, with 3 bases between. Germline CDR1 MDHEN, CDR2 SYDVKM.

A few counts support this clonotype. The chain links TRBV20-1 to TRBJ2-1; 13 positions agree with TRBD2. The germline CDR1 and CDR2 sequences are DFQATT and SNEGSKA (reference sequence). V gave up 6 bases and J gave up 8 bases; unmatched junction bases: 7. The CDR3 covers 14 residues. Written as DNA, the CDR3 is TGCAGTGCCCTAACTAGCGGGGGGGCCTATGAGCAGTTCTTC. It translates to CSALTSGGAYEQFF.

This chain uses TRBV6-2 or TRBV6-3 with TRBJ2-4; D unclear. Germline V gene lookup returns CDR1 MNHEY and CDR2 SVGEGT. Trimming pared 7 bases from V and 2 bases from J, leaving 12 bases between. This CDR3 has 14 amino acids. CDR3 bases: TGTGCCAGCAAAGAAGAAGGGTCCAAAAACATTCAGTACTTC. This gives the protein CASKEEGSKNIQYF.

The chain employs TRBV6-2 or TRBV6-3 and TRBJ2-1; maybe TRBD2 (7 bases). The length of the CDR3 is 15 residues. Germline assignment: CDR1 MNHEY and CDR2 SVGEGT. Trimming took 5 bases from V and 4 from J, leaving 15 bases between them. In nucleotides, the CDR3 is TGTGCCAGCAGTCTAGGGGAGGGGGGGTACAATGAGCAGTTCTTC. It encodes CASSLGEGGYNEQFF.

This clonotype was recorded once. At one end the junction does not follow the germline gene, possibly because of a read error. This chain connects TRBV9 to TRBJ1-2; D is uncertain. This CDR3 contains 13 residues. Germline V gives CDR1 SGDLS, CDR2 YYNGEE. Here the CDR3 DNA reads TGTGCCAGCAGACACTCGGGGTTCTATGGCTACACTTTC. Protein: CASRHSGFYGYTF.

This rearrangement joins TRBV20-1 to TRBJ2-5, with D possibly being TRBD1 (5 bases). The CDR3 runs 16 residues. Germline CDR1 reads DFQATT; CDR2 reads SNEGSKA (reference sequence). The germline V and J ends were trimmed by 5 bases and 2 bases, with 21 bases remaining between them. CDR3 region: CSACGDDSVDQETQYF. The CDR3 region has the DNA TGCAGTGCTTGTGGAGATGACAGTGTCGATCAAGAGACCCAGTACTTC.

The V gene is TRBV7-2, the J gene TRBJ2-7; maybe TRBD1 (5 bases). The CDR3 spans 16 residues. The V end lost 5 bases, the J end lost 2 bases, and 19 bases lay between the germline ends. CDR1 and CDR2 (germline): SGHTA, FQGNSA. The CDR3 here is CASSPTGQGPPYEQYF. In DNA form, the CDR3 reads TGTGCCAGCAGCCCCACCGGGCAGGGCCCACCCTACGAGCAGTACTTC.

The V gene is TRBV4-1, the J gene TRBJ2-7; D is unclear. This CDR3 comprises 14 residues. Trimming pared 0 bases from V and 2 bases from J, leaving 8 bases between. Germline V gene data show CDR1 as MGHRA and CDR2 as YSYEKL. CDR3 sequence: CASSQDQHPYEQYF. Written as DNA, the CDR3 is TGCGCCAGCAGCCAAGACCAACATCCCTACGAGCAGTACTTC.

A word on this clonotype: One base away lies a much larger clone, so this may be a sequencing read error. The chain recombines TRBV7-3 with TRBJ2-1; 9 bases are a match to TRBD2. With 5 bases clipped from V and 0 bases from J, the junction kept 2 bases outside the gene matches. CDR3 length: 15 residues. Germline V gives CDR1 SGHTA, CDR2 FQGTGA. The CDR3: CASSGRGGSYNEQFF. The CDR3 nucleotides are TGTGCCAGCAGCGGGCGGGGGGGCTCCTACAATGAGCAGTTCTTC.

The sample holds a few counts of this clonotype. The chain has TRBV29-1 and TRBJ2-1, with 7 bases fitting TRBD1. In germline, CDR1 is SQVTM, CDR2 ANQGSEA. The CDR3 sequence is 13 residues long. V was clipped by 5 bases and J by 5 bases; unmatched bases: 6. In DNA, the CDR3 is TGCAGCGTTCGGACAGGAGCCCACAATGAGCAGTTCTTC. It codes for CSVRTGAHNEQFF.

This clonotype was seen at least ten times. J is TRBJ2-7 and V is TRBV4-3; the D is unclear. The CDR3 covers 16 residues. Germline V gene lookup returns CDR1 LGHNA and CDR2 YSLEER. The V gene lost 0 bases and the J gene lost 2 bases, with 14 bases spanning the gap. The CDR3 region is CASSQDLGQATYEQYF. The CDR3 bases are TGCGCCAGCAGCCAAGATCTCGGGCAGGCCACCTACGAGCAGTACTTC.

The chain employs TRBV7-2 and TRBJ1-2; D is unclear. CDR1 and CDR2 from the germline V gene are SGHTA and FQGNSA. V was clipped by 5 bases and J by 5 bases, with 9 bases between them. The CDR3 sequence is 12 residues long. This chain's CDR3 is CASSADPYGYTF. The CDR3 bases are TGTGCCAGCAGCGCGGACCCTTATGGCTACACCTTC.